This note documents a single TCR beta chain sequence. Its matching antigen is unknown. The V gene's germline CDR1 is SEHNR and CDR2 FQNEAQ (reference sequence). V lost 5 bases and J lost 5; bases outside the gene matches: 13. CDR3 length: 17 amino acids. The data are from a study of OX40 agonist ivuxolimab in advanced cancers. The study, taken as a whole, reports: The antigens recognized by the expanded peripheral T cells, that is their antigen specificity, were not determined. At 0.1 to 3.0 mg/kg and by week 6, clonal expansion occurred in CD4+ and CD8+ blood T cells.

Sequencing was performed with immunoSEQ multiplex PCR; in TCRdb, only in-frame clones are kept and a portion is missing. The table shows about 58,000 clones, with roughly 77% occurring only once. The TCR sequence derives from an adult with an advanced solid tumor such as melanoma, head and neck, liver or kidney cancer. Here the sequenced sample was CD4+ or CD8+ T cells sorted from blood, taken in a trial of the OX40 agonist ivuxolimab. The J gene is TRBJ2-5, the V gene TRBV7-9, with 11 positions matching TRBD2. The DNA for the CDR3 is TGTGCCAGCAGCCCGGGGACTAGCGGATACACAGGGGAGACCCAGTACTTC. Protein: CASSPGTSGYTGETQYF.